The rows below give T cell receptor beta chains drawn from one sample of a study of blood T cell repertoires in COVID-19. The assay was immunoSEQ multiplex PCR, and TCRdb's table has in-frame clones only and misses some. This sample yields approximately 440,000 clones, of which roughly 88% are seen a single time; over 10% belongs to the top ten. Material for sequencing was peripheral blood. The source of these receptors is a woman aged 50 to 60 with COVID-19, enrolled during active disease. Each CDR3 is given without its conserved first and last residue. The D gene is left open where the match is weak.

d_gene,v_gene,len,j_gene,CDR3aa
-,TRBV5-1,12,TRBJ1-1,ASSLRQGITEAF
-,TRBV6-5,12,TRBJ2-1,ASSYGLARNEQF
-,TRBV5-1,13,TRBJ2-1,ASSLTGSSYNEQF
TRBD1,TRBV5-6,14,TRBJ1-3,ASSLLYGQGANTIY
TRBD2,TRBV5-4,12,TRBJ2-1,ASGESGAYNEQF
-,TRBV21-1,12,TRBJ1-2,ASSPGRVNYGYT
-,TRBV11-2,11,TRBJ2-3,ASSLVGVDTQY
-,TRBV7-3,13,TRBJ2-2,ASSLNRENTGELF
-,TRBV19,13,TRBJ2-6,ASKQTDSGANVLT
-,TRBV5-5,13,TRBJ1-1,ASSLSTGRNTEAF
TRBD2,TRBV6-1,15,TRBJ2-5,ASSAPAGGAKGETQY
-,TRBV7-9,13,TRBJ2-1,ASSRGVGSGNEQF
-,TRBV10-2,12,TRBJ1-2,ASSEYGGNYGYT
TRBD2,TRBV19,14,TRBJ2-3,ASSIRTGGRADTQY
-,TRBV29-1,11,TRBJ1-2,SARLEGGAGYT
-,TRBV2,10,TRBJ2-7,ASRGGRFEQY
-,TRBV3-1/TRBV3-2,13,TRBJ2-7,ASSQDRGHTYEQY
-,TRBV10-1,12,TRBJ2-2,ASSDQGSTGELF
TRBD1,TRBV29-1,13,TRBJ2-5,SVEGGTGLEETQY
TRBD2,TRBV18,16,TRBJ2-7,ASSIGTSGGSFFYEQY
TRBD2,TRBV6-5,14,TRBJ2-7,ASSYSRASGGYEQY
-,TRBV3-1/TRBV3-2,14,TRBJ1-2,ASSLLNRVYSGGYT
-,TRBV5-6,13,TRBJ2-7,ASRTRGASSYEQY
-,TRBV12-3/TRBV12-4,11,TRBJ2-7,ASSLRQAYEQY
TRBD1,TRBV5-1,14,TRBJ1-4,ASSQGQAAYNEKLF
-,TRBV3-1/TRBV3-2,14,TRBJ1-6,ASSQGRRIRPSPLH
-,TRBV11-2,13,TRBJ1-5,ASSLAGTLNQPQH
-,TRBV28,14,TRBJ1-3,ASSIQGLSSGNTIY
TRBD1,TRBV19,16,TRBJ1-2,ASSPMVSRDRGDYGYT